This T cell receptor (beta chain) was sequenced in a study of low-dose radiotherapy and immunotherapy resistance in tumors. TRAV- and TRBV-specific primers primed first-strand cDNA, covering alpha and beta chains. TCRs were put through approximately 20 PCR cycles of amplification with Phusion. A constant-region primer and the V-primer adapter served as the primer pair. MiXCR, run by TCRdb on the reads, gives a single entry per CDR3 protein. There are 40,000 or so distinct CDR3 sequences in the sample; around 21% occur only once, and roughly 10% lies in the top ten. Stated time point: after trial treatment. Specified treatment: LDRT plus nivolumab, ipilimumab, low-dose cyclophosphamide and aspirin (RACIN trial). All eligible patients presented with advanced solid tumors that contained no tumor-infiltrating lymphocytes. CDR1 and CDR2 from the germline V gene are GTSNPN and SVGIG (reference sequence). Losses at the gene ends were 6 bases for V and 1 base for J; bases not matched to a gene: 9. The CDR3 length is 14 residues.

The sequenced sample was PBMCs, obtained after low-dose radiotherapy plus immunotherapy. The rearrangement joins TRBV30 to TRBJ2-7; 7 bases line up with TRBD1. This clonotype originated in a female donor with ovarian cancer. CDR3 residues: CACPIPGQSYEQYF. The CDR3 nucleotides read TGTGCCTGCCCGATACCGGGACAGTCCTACGAGCAGTACTTC.